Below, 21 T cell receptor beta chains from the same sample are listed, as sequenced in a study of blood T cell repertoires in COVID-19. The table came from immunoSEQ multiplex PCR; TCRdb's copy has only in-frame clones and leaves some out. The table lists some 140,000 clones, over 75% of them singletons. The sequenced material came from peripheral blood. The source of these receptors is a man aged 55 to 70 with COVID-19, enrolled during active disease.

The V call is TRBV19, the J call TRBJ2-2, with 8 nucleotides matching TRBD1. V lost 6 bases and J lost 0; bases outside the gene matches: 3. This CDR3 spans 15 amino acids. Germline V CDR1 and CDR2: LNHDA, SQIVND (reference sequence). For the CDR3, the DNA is TGTGCCAGTAGCCCGGGACAGGCGAACACCGGGGAGCTGTTTTTT. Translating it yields CASSPGQANTGELFF.

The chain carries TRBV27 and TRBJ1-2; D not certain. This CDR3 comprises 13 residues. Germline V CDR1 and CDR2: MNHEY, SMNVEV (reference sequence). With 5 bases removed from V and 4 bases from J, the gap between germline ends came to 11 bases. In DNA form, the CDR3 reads TGTGCCAGCAGTAACGGAGCCCTCTATGGCTACACCTTC. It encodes CASSNGALYGYTF.

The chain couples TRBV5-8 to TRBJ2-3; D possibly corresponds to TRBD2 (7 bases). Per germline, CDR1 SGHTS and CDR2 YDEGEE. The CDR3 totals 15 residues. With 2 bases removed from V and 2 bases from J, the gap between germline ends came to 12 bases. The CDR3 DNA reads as TGTGCCAGCAGCTTCCGCGGGGGCTTCACAGATACGCAGTATTTT. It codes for CASSFRGGFTDTQYF.

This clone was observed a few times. The CDR3 loop is CASGGQGDYNEQFF. CDR3 sequence (DNA): TGTGCCAGCGGGGGACAGGGCGACTACAATGAGCAGTTCTTC. The chain couples TRBV5-4 to TRBJ2-1; TRBD1 matches 9 bases. The germline gives CDR1 SGHNT, CDR2 YYREEE (reference sequence). V lost 7 bases, J lost 3 bases, and 5 bases stayed unmatched. The CDR3 contains 14 residues.

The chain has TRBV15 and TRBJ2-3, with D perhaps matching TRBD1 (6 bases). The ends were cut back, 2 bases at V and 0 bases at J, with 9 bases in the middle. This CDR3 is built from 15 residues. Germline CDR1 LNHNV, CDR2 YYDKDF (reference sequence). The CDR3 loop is CATSRRDRSTDTQYF. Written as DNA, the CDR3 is TGTGCCACCAGCAGACGCGACAGGAGCACAGATACGCAGTATTTT.

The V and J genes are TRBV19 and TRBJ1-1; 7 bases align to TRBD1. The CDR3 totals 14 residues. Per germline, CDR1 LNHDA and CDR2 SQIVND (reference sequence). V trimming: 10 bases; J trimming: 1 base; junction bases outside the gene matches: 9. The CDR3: CAIQNRGENTEAFF. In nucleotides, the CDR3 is TGTGCCATCCAAAACAGGGGTGAGAACACTGAAGCTTTCTTT.

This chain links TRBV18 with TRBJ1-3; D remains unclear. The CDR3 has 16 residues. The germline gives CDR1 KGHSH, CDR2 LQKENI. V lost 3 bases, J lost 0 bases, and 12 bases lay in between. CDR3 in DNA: TGTGCCAGCTCACCGGCTGAGGGTATCTCTGGAAACACCATATATTTT. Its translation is CASSPAEGISGNTIYF.

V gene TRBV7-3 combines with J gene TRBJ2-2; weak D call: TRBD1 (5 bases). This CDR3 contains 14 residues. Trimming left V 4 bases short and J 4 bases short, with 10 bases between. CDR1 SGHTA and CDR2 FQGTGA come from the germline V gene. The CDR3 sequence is CASSSRVATGELFF. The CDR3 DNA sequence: TGTGCCAGCAGCTCCAGGGTAGCCACCGGGGAGCTGTTTTTT.

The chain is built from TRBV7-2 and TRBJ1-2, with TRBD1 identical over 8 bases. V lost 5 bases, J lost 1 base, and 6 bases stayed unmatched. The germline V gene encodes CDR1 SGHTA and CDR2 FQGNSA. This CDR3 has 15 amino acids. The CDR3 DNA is TGTGCCAGCAGCCCCCAGGGGGCGTATAACTATGGCTACACCTTC. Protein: CASSPQGAYNYGYTF.

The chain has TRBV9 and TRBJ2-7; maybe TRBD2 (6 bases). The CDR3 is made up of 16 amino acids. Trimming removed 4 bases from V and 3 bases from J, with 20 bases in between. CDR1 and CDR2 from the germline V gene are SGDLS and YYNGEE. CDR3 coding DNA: TGTGCCAGCAGCCCGCCCGGAGGGACTGGCCTCTACGAGCAGTACTTC. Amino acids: CASSPPGGTGLYEQYF.

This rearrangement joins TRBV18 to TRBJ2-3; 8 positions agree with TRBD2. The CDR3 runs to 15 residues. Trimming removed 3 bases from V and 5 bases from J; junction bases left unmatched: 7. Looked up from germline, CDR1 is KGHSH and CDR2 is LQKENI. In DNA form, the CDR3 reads TGTGCCAGCTCACCTCCGGGACTAGGGGAAGATACGCAGTATTTT. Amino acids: CASSPPGLGEDTQYF.

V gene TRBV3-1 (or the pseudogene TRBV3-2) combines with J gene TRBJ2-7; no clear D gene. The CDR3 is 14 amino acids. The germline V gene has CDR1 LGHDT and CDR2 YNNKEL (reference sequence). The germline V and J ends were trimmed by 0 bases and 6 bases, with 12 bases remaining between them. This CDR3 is CASSQEAAPSEQYF. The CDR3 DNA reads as TGTGCCAGCAGCCAAGAGGCCGCTCCAAGCGAGCAGTACTTC.

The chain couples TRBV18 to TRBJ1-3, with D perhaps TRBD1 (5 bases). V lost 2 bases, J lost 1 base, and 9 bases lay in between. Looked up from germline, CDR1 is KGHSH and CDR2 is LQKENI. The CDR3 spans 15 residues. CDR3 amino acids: CASSPTTASGNTIYF. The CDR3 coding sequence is TGTGCCAGCTCACCAACGACAGCTTCTGGAAACACCATATATTTT.

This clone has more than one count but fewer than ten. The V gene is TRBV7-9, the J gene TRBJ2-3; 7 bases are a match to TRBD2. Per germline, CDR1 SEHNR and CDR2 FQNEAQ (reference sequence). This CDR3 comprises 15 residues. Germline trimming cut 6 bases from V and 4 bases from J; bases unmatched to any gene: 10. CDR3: CASRHRGRASDTQYF. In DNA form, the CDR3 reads TGTGCCAGCAGACACAGAGGGAGGGCCTCAGATACGCAGTATTTT.

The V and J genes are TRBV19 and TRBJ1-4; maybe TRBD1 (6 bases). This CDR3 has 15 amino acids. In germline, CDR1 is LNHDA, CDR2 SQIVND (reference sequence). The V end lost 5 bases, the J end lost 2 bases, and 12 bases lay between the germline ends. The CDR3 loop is CASSVTGSTNEKLFF. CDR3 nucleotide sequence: TGTGCCAGTAGTGTTACAGGGTCTACTAATGAAAAACTGTTTTTT. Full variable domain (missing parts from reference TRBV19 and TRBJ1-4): DGGITQSPKYLFRKEGQNVTLSCEQNLNHDAMYWYRQDPGQGLRLIYYSQIVNDFQKGDIAEGYSVSREKKESFPLTVTSAQKNPTAFYLCASSVTGSTNEKLFFGSGTQLSVL.

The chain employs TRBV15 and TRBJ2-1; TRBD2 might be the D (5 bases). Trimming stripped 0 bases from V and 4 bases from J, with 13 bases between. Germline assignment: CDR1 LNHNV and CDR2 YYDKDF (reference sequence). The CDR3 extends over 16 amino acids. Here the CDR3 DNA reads TGTGCCACCAGCAGAGATAAAAGCGGAAGATACAATGAGCAGTTCTTC. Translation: CATSRDKSGRYNEQFF.

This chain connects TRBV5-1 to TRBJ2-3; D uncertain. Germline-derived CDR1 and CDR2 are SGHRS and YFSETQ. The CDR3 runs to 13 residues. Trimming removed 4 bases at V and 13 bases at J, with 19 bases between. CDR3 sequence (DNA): TGCGCCAGCAGCCCGGGTAACGCCCCGACGAAGTATTTT. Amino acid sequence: CASSPGNAPTKYF.

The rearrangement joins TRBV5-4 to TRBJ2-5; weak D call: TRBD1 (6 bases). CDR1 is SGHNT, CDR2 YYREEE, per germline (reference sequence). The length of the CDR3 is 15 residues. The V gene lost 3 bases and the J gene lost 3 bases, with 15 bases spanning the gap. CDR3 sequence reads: CASSSLSPGEETQYF. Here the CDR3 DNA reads TGTGCCAGCAGCTCCCTCAGTCCAGGGGAAGAGACCCAGTACTTC.

The CDR3 DNA reads TGTGCCAGTAGGGGACAGGGCTCTGGAAACACCATATATTTT. Translation gives CASRGQGSGNTIYF. The chain couples TRBV19 to TRBJ1-3, with TRBD1 identical over 9 bases. This CDR3 is built from 14 residues. J was trimmed by 0 bases and V by 6 bases; bases with no gene match: 0. Looked up from germline, CDR1 is LNHDA and CDR2 is SQIVND (reference sequence).

The CDR3 is CASSSGQGPYGYTF. The CDR3 nucleotides read TGTGCCAGCAGTTCGGGACAGGGGCCATATGGCTACACCTTC. The chain recombines TRBV14 with TRBJ1-2; 10 bases align to TRBD1. The CDR3 covers 14 residues. V lost 6 bases, J lost 5 bases, and 6 bases stayed unmatched. CDR1 is SGHDN and CDR2 is FVKESK in the germline V gene.

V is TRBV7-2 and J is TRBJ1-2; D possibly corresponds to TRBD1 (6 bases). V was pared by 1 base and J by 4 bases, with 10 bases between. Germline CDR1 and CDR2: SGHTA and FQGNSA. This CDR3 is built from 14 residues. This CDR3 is CASSLGPGAYGYTF. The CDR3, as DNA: TGTGCCAGCAGCTTAGGTCCAGGGGCCTATGGCTACACCTTC.